A selection of T cell receptor beta chains follows, all from one sample in a study of T cells expressing NK-cell markers. From its re-call of the 5' RACE reads, TCRdb lists each CDR3 protein once, without DNA. The table lists some 410,000 distinct CDR3 sequences. Sequencing was carried out using blood T cells: a sorted CD56 or NKG2C T cell subset, CD4+ or CD8+ T cells, or bulk PBMC T cells (not recorded which). All receptors derive from a woman aged 18 to 75 in good health. The CDR3 runs from the conserved cysteine through the conserved F or W.

v_gene,j_gene,CDR3aa
TRBV14,TRBJ2-5,CASSLTGGGTLQYF
TRBV5-1,TRBJ2-1,CASSPYPENEQFF
TRBV6-2/TRBV6-3,TRBJ2-1,CASSYSGSPSSYNEQFF
TRBV2,TRBJ2-2,CASRTGGADTGELFF
TRBV20-1,TRBJ2-3,CSANQGAKGTDTQYF
TRBV20-1,TRBJ2-4,CSASGTPGNIQYF
TRBV5-6,TRBJ1-3,CASSSDRMSNGNTIYF
TRBV7-2,TRBJ2-4,CASLYGGLAETKNIQYF
TRBV19,TRBJ1-5,CASTLIIPGQGVDNQPQHF
TRBV7-8,TRBJ2-1,CASSFKGNPNEQFF
TRBV6-5,TRBJ2-4,CASSYLTPAKNIQYF
TRBV6-1,TRBJ2-4,CASSETGTEYF
TRBV4-1,TRBJ1-4,CASSRAGLIEFKLFF
TRBV20-1,TRBJ2-2,CSAWTSGTGELFF
TRBV29-1,TRBJ2-7,CSVGHQTGEQYF
TRBV4-1,TRBJ1-4,CASSLAPAGNNEKLFF
TRBV10-2,TRBJ1-2,CASSSTDRANYGYTF
TRBV7-8,TRBJ2-6,CASSPRDRGFSGANVLTF
TRBV15,TRBJ2-5,CATSRDPKRGGRETQYF
TRBV4-1,TRBJ2-3,CASSHLILSTDTQYF
TRBV11-2,TRBJ2-5,CASSSRVTSGGAYQETQYF
TRBV18,TRBJ2-5,CASSLGQGTTETQYF
TRBV11-2,TRBJ1-6,CASTTLRDSPLHF
TRBV19,TRBJ2-7,CASSGVQDEQYF
TRBV28,TRBJ2-3,CASSKPSVDTQYF
TRBV7-2,TRBJ2-5,CASSSTAGTISETQYF
TRBV5-1,TRBJ2-1,CASSSTALAGTAKDEQFF
TRBV12-5,TRBJ1-1,CASGLGPGRAQAFF
TRBV27,TRBJ1-1,CASSLLGGTEAFF
TRBV29-1,TRBJ2-7,CSVKLRGGRSEQYF
TRBV11-2,TRBJ1-2,CASSNRRAIYGYTF
TRBV6-1,TRBJ2-3,CASSEGWAKDTQYF
TRBV20-1,TRBJ2-2,CSASLYPMNTGELFF
TRBV7-2,TRBJ2-3,CASSLTSGGGHTQYF
TRBV7-2,TRBJ2-7,CASSIDGLAGVSEQYF
TRBV7-2,TRBJ2-2,CASSLGAAEYTGELFF
TRBV4-3,TRBJ2-1,CASSQDTSGAYNEQFF
TRBV27,TRBJ1-6,CAARTDYNSPLHF
TRBV11-2,TRBJ2-1,CASGHTRTSGGNEQFF
TRBV28,TRBJ1-5,CASSDSRQPQHF
TRBV7-2,TRBJ2-7,CASSLHRGLAGVRVNF
TRBV7-2,TRBJ2-5,CASSLALGETQYF
TRBV6-1,TRBJ2-3,CASTTGPDTQYF
TRBV12-3/TRBV12-4,TRBJ2-7,CASSPTGLAGYEQYF
TRBV6-5,TRBJ2-1,CASRSAGGPVNEQFF
TRBV25-1,TRBJ2-2,CASSAVGYTGELFF
TRBV5-1,TRBJ2-5,CASSALGTAETQYF
TRBV29-1,TRBJ2-3,CSVAAGVPDTQYF